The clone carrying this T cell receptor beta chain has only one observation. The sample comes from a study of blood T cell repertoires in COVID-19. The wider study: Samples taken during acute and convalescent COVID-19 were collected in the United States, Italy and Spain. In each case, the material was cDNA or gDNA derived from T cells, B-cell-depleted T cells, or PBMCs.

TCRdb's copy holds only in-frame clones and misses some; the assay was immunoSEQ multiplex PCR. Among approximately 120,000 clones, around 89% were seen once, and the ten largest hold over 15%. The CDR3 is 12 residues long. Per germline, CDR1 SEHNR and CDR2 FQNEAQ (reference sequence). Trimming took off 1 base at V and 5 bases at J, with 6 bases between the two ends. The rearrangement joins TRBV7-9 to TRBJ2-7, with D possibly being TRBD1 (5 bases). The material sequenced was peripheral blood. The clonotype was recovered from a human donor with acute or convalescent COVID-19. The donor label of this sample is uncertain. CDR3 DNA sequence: TGTGCCAGCAGCTTAGAAGGGGACGAGCAGTACTTC. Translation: CASSLEGDEQYF.